Listed below are T cell receptor beta chains from one sample, sequenced in a study of cytomegalovirus exposure and HLA in healthy donors. The data were produced by immunoSEQ multiplex PCR, yet TCRdb's version contains in-frame clones alone and is incomplete. Counted here are about 140,000 clones, over 65% occurring once; the ten biggest clones make up about 1.8%. The specimen sequenced was PBMCs. Receptor source: a female donor in good health and CMV-seropositive. CDR3s include the opening cysteine and the closing phenylalanine or tryptophan. Each record gives: clone size, J gene, V gene, D gene, CDR3 protein, CDR3 DNA. D genes are given only for firm matches. Size tells how often a clone was seen (once, few, many) or the class of an expanded clone, and some rows leave it out.

abundance: .; j_gene: TRBJ2-4; v_gene: TRBV7-2; d_gene: TRBD2; CDR3aa: CASSPKGPGLAGGSIQYF; CDR3nt: TGTGCCAGCAGCCCGAAAGGTCCGGGACTAGCGGGGGGGTCCATTCAGTACTTC
abundance: .; j_gene: TRBJ2-7; v_gene: TRBV18; d_gene: .; CDR3aa: CASSPYSDYEQYF; CDR3nt: TGTGCCAGCTCACCCTACAGCGACTACGAGCAGTACTTC
abundance: .; j_gene: TRBJ1-3; v_gene: TRBV13; d_gene: .; CDR3aa: CASSLRLGLGNTIYF; CDR3nt: TGTGCCAGCAGCTTAAGACTCGGACTTGGAAACACCATATATTTT
abundance: .; j_gene: TRBJ2-2; v_gene: TRBV5-1; d_gene: .; CDR3aa: CASSLRTENTGELFF; CDR3nt: TGCGCCAGCAGCTTGCGGACAGAGAACACCGGGGAGCTGTTTTTT
abundance: .; j_gene: TRBJ2-5; v_gene: TRBV7-9; d_gene: TRBD1; CDR3aa: CASSRITQNRGATQYF; CDR3nt: TGTGCCAGCAGCCGAATTACCCAAAACAGGGGAGCGACCCAGTACTTC
abundance: .; j_gene: TRBJ1-1; v_gene: TRBV10-1; d_gene: .; CDR3aa: CASSESGTTGPGTEAFF; CDR3nt: TGCGCCAGCAGTGAGTCGGGAACAACAGGGCCGGGGACTGAAGCTTTCTTT
abundance: few; j_gene: TRBJ2-2; v_gene: TRBV6-8; d_gene: TRBD2; CDR3aa: CASSPDTSGGATGELFF; CDR3nt: TGTGCCAGCAGTCCGGATACTAGCGGGGGGGCCACCGGGGAGCTGTTTTTT
abundance: .; j_gene: TRBJ2-2; v_gene: TRBV5-5; d_gene: TRBD2; CDR3aa: CASSLGLAANTGELFF; CDR3nt: TGTGCCAGCAGCTTGGGACTAGCGGCGAACACCGGGGAGCTGTTTTTT
abundance: .; j_gene: TRBJ1-3; v_gene: TRBV6-5; d_gene: .; CDR3aa: CASRGQSGNTIYF; CDR3nt: TGTGCCAGCAGAGGACAGTCTGGAAACACCATATATTTT
abundance: .; j_gene: TRBJ2-5; v_gene: TRBV27; d_gene: TRBD1; CDR3aa: CASSRDRARETQYF; CDR3nt: TGTGCCAGCAGTCGAGACAGGGCCCGTGAGACCCAGTACTTC
abundance: .; j_gene: TRBJ1-1; v_gene: TRBV29-1; d_gene: .; CDR3aa: CSVVSRNTEAFF; CDR3nt: TGCAGCGTTGTATCTAGGAACACTGAAGCTTTCTTT
abundance: .; j_gene: TRBJ2-3; v_gene: TRBV30; d_gene: TRBD2; CDR3aa: CAWSVAGPDRTQYF; CDR3nt: TGTGCCTGGAGTGTAGCGGGGCCTGACCGTACGCAGTATTTT
abundance: .; j_gene: TRBJ2-1; v_gene: TRBV6-1; d_gene: TRBD1; CDR3aa: CASRQQGAYNEQFF; CDR3nt: TGTGCCAGCAGGCAACAGGGGGCGTACAATGAGCAGTTCTTC
abundance: .; j_gene: TRBJ2-3; v_gene: TRBV2; d_gene: TRBD2; CDR3aa: CASSVGGSFTDTQYF; CDR3nt: TGTGCCAGCAGTGTCGGCGGGAGTTTCACAGATACGCAGTATTTT
abundance: .; j_gene: TRBJ1-4; v_gene: TRBV5-1; d_gene: .; CDR3aa: CASSSGQLSEKLFF; CDR3nt: TGCGCCAGCAGTTCTGGACAGTTATCCGAAAAACTGTTTTTT
abundance: few; j_gene: TRBJ2-1; v_gene: TRBV11-3; d_gene: .; CDR3aa: CASSKIGGGSYNEQFF; CDR3nt: TGTGCCAGCAGCAAGATAGGGGGGGGTTCCTACAATGAGCAGTTCTTC
abundance: few; j_gene: TRBJ2-7; v_gene: TRBV30; d_gene: TRBD2; CDR3aa: CAWSTDRGVYEQYF; CDR3nt: TGTGCCTGGAGTACGGATCGGGGGGTCTACGAGCAGTACTTC
abundance: .; j_gene: TRBJ2-7; v_gene: TRBV28; d_gene: .; CDR3aa: CASSLYGKSYEQYF; CDR3nt: TGTGCCAGCAGTTTATACGGGAAATCCTACGAGCAGTACTTC
abundance: .; j_gene: TRBJ1-2; v_gene: TRBV6-1; d_gene: .; CDR3aa: CASSLQGDYGYTF; CDR3nt: TGTGCCAGCAGTCTACAGGGCGACTATGGCTACACCTTC
abundance: .; j_gene: TRBJ2-3; v_gene: TRBV9; d_gene: TRBD2; CDR3aa: CASSGAVAGGSTDTQYF; CDR3nt: TGTGCCAGCAGCGGGGCGGTAGCGGGAGGGAGCACAGATACGCAGTATTTT
abundance: .; j_gene: TRBJ1-2; v_gene: TRBV29-1; d_gene: TRBD1; CDR3aa: CSVEPVDRDSYGYTF; CDR3nt: TGCAGCGTTGAGCCAGTGGACCGGGACAGCTATGGCTACACCTTC
abundance: few; j_gene: TRBJ2-5; v_gene: TRBV2; d_gene: TRBD2; CDR3aa: CASQLGVAGEETQYF; CDR3nt: TGTGCCAGTCAACTCGGGGTAGCGGGGGAGGAGACCCAGTACTTC
abundance: few; j_gene: TRBJ2-3; v_gene: TRBV6-1; d_gene: TRBD1; CDR3aa: CATDNRGFNTQYF; CDR3nt: TGTGCCACCGACAACAGGGGATTTAATACGCAGTATTTT
abundance: .; j_gene: TRBJ2-4; v_gene: TRBV5-4; d_gene: TRBD1; CDR3aa: CASSRAQGAGNIQYF; CDR3nt: TGTGCCAGCAGCCGAGCACAGGGGGCTGGGAACATTCAGTACTTC
abundance: .; j_gene: TRBJ2-3; v_gene: TRBV7-2; d_gene: TRBD1; CDR3aa: CASSPTGGTDTQYF; CDR3nt: TGTGCCAGCAGCCCTACAGGGGGCACAGATACGCAGTATTTT
abundance: few; j_gene: TRBJ2-2; v_gene: TRBV27; d_gene: TRBD1; CDR3aa: CASRDSTGWTGELFF; CDR3nt: TGTGCCAGCCGGGACAGCACTGGGTGGACCGGGGAGCTGTTTTTT
abundance: .; j_gene: TRBJ1-1; v_gene: TRBV29-1; d_gene: .; CDR3aa: CSVGLGAIEAFF; CDR3nt: TGCAGCGTGGGGCTAGGGGCCATAGAAGCTTTCTTT
abundance: medium-sized; j_gene: TRBJ1-1; v_gene: TRBV19; d_gene: .; CDR3aa: CASSITKQNEAFF; CDR3nt: TGTGCCAGTAGTATAACCAAACAGAATGAAGCTTTCTTT
abundance: .; j_gene: TRBJ1-1; v_gene: TRBV11-2; d_gene: .; CDR3aa: CASSSRRGARAEAFF; CDR3nt: TGTGCCAGCAGCTCCCGACGGGGGGCGAGAGCTGAAGCTTTCTTT
abundance: .; j_gene: TRBJ1-5; v_gene: TRBV19; d_gene: TRBD1; CDR3aa: CASGQGEWRNQPQHF; CDR3nt: TGTGCCTCGGGACAGGGTGAATGGCGCAATCAGCCCCAGCATTTT
abundance: .; j_gene: TRBJ1-1; v_gene: TRBV20-1; d_gene: .; CDR3aa: CSAHQGSEAFF; CDR3nt: TGCAGTGCTCACCAGGGGTCTGAAGCTTTCTTT
abundance: .; j_gene: TRBJ2-7; v_gene: TRBV11-2; d_gene: .; CDR3aa: CASSLDPSGSYEQYF; CDR3nt: TGTGCCAGCAGCTTAGATCCCTCAGGGTCCTACGAGCAGTACTTC
abundance: .; j_gene: TRBJ2-7; v_gene: TRBV4-2; d_gene: TRBD2; CDR3aa: CASSQTGTSGIEQYF; CDR3nt: TGTGCCAGCAGCCAGACCGGGACTAGCGGGATTGAGCAGTACTTC
abundance: .; j_gene: TRBJ2-3; v_gene: TRBV30; d_gene: TRBD1; CDR3aa: CAWSANLGTGFTDTQYF; CDR3nt: TGTGCCTGGAGTGCAAATCTAGGGACAGGGTTCACAGATACGCAGTATTTT
abundance: few; j_gene: TRBJ2-7; v_gene: TRBV30; d_gene: TRBD1; CDR3aa: CAWSVIGTGDYEQYF; CDR3nt: TGTGCCTGGAGTGTAATCGGGACAGGGGATTACGAGCAGTACTTC
abundance: .; j_gene: TRBJ1-1; v_gene: TRBV9; d_gene: TRBD1; CDR3aa: CASSGAGGSAEAFF; CDR3nt: TGTGCCAGCAGCGGTGCAGGGGGCTCGGCTGAAGCTTTCTTT
abundance: .; j_gene: TRBJ2-7; v_gene: TRBV19; d_gene: .; CDR3aa: CASSSTGFYEQYF; CDR3nt: TGTGCCAGTAGTAGCACAGGGTTCTACGAGCAGTACTTC
abundance: .; j_gene: TRBJ2-1; v_gene: TRBV7-9; d_gene: TRBD2; CDR3aa: CASSLGLAGVDEQFF; CDR3nt: TGTGCCAGCAGCTTGGGACTAGCGGGTGTCGATGAGCAGTTCTTC
abundance: .; j_gene: TRBJ1-5; v_gene: TRBV4-2; d_gene: .; CDR3aa: CASSQDVGGQPQHF; CDR3nt: TGTGCCAGCAGCCAGGATGTAGGGGGTCAGCCCCAGCATTTT